This T cell receptor beta chain stems from a study of cytomegalovirus exposure and HLA in healthy donors. The study's findings and limits: It was in a later analysis that TCR association rates were seen to vary by HLA locus, highest for DRB1 and lowest for HLA-C. Cytomegalovirus-associated status was assigned to approximately 160 TCR beta chains.

A multiplex PCR was run with 60 Vbeta primers and 13 Jbeta primers. Method: immunoSEQ multiplex PCR; TCRdb's copy keeps in-frame clones and lacks some. This table holds approximately 160,000 clones, roughly four fifths found once. V was pared by 2 bases and J by 10 bases, with 9 bases between. The CDR3 extends over 12 amino acids. Germline V CDR1 and CDR2: MDHEN, SYDVKM. In the case of this clone: Its antigen is unidentified.

The chain couples TRBV28 to TRBJ2-1, with D possibly matching TRBD2 (6 bases). Source material: PBMCs. The TCR originated in a woman aged 18-29 years in good health and CMV-seronegative. The CDR3 bases are TGTGCCAGCAGTTTAGGAAGCGGGGAGCAGTTCTTC. Protein sequence: CASSLGSGEQFF.